What follows are 27 T cell receptor beta chains derived from one specimen sequenced in a study of chemoradiotherapy in HPV16-positive cancers. Profiled with immunoSEQ multiplex PCR; TCRdb holds only in-frame clones, not every one. The repertoire includes 4,500 to 7,000 clones, around 80% of them detected once, and approximately 28% sits in the top ten. This specimen was acquired from a patient who underwent chemoradiotherapy. Every receptor here comes from a human donor with HPV-associated anogenital cancer.

This clone was recorded only once. The gene calls are TRBV18 and TRBJ2-5, with no clear D. The CDR3 is 14 residues long. The V gene lost 1 base and the J gene lost 3 bases, with 9 bases spanning the gap. CDR1 KGHSH and CDR2 LQKENI come from the germline V gene. CDR3 DNA: TGTGCCAGCTCACCACTGGTATCGGAAGAGACCCAGTACTTC. Translated, it gives CASSPLVSEETQYF.

The chain joins TRBV7-6 to TRBJ2-5; 10 nucleotides agree with TRBD1. From germline, CDR1 is SGHVS and CDR2 FNYEAQ. This CDR3 is 18 amino acids long. V lost 2 bases to trimming and J lost 0 bases; unmatched junction nucleotides: 9. In DNA form, the CDR3 reads TGTGCCAGCAGCTTATTCCCGAGGGACAGGGGAAACCAAGAGACCCAGTACTTC. Protein product: CASSLFPRDRGNQETQYF.

This clone came up once. V and J are TRBV7-9 and TRBJ2-1; 9 positions match TRBD2. From germline, CDR1 is SEHNR and CDR2 FQNEAQ (reference sequence). V dropped 5 bases and J dropped 6; count of bases not matched to a gene: 11. The CDR3 loop spans 16 amino acids. Here the CDR3 reads CASSAFAGGTGNEQFF. The CDR3 nucleotides are TGTGCCAGCAGCGCCTTTGCGGGAGGGACGGGCAATGAGCAGTTCTTC.

The rearrangement joins TRBV9 to TRBJ2-1; 12 bases align to TRBD2. CDR1 is SGDLS, CDR2 YYNGEE, per germline. V shed 7 bases, J shed 7 bases, and the junction held 6 bases outside the gene matches. This CDR3 contains 14 residues. The CDR3 region has the DNA TGTGCCAGCGGAAGACTAGCGGGGGATAATGAGCAGTTCTTC. It is translated as CASGRLAGDNEQFF.

The gene calls are TRBV5-4 and TRBJ2-7, with D unresolved. Trimming pared 4 bases from V and 1 base from J, leaving 6 bases between. The CDR3 has 12 residues. Germline CDR1 and CDR2: SGHNT and YYREEE (reference sequence). CDR3 region: CASSESSYEQYF. CDR3 DNA sequence: TGTGCCAGCAGCGAAAGTTCCTACGAGCAGTACTTC.

J is TRBJ1-4 and V is TRBV19, with 8 bases identical to TRBD1. Trimming took 8 bases from V and 7 from J; bases not matched to a gene: 9. Germline lookup yields CDR1 LNHDA and CDR2 SQIVND (reference sequence). The CDR3 sequence is 14 residues long. In DNA form, the CDR3 reads TGTGCCAGTTCCCAGGGGGCCGGGGGTGAAAAACTGTTTTTT. Protein: CASSQGAGGEKLFF.

The chain uses TRBV29-1 and TRBJ2-1; tentative D call: TRBD2 (6 bases). Germline lookup yields CDR1 SQVTM and CDR2 ANQGSEA. This CDR3 region has 13 residues. V lost 3 bases and J lost 4, with 10 bases in between. The CDR3 here is CSVDGTQYNEQFF. CDR3 DNA sequence: TGCAGCGTTGACGGGACTCAATACAATGAGCAGTTCTTC.

This clone was recorded a few times. This chain connects TRBV5-1 to TRBJ2-1, with TRBD1 identical over 9 bases. From germline, CDR1 is SGHRS and CDR2 YFSETQ. The junction had 9 bases not matched to a gene; V was cut back by 4 bases and J by 7 bases. This CDR3 is 15 amino acids long. CDR3 sequence: CASSAPGTGRNEQFF. The CDR3 DNA reads as TGCGCCAGCAGCGCGCCCGGGACAGGGCGGAATGAGCAGTTCTTC.

The chain joins TRBV4-3 to TRBJ2-5, with 7 positions matching TRBD2. The CDR3 totals 16 residues. The germline gives CDR1 LGHNA, CDR2 YSLEER. V dropped 0 bases and J dropped 3; count of bases not matched to a gene: 7. In DNA form, the CDR3 reads TGCGCCAGCAGCCAAGATCTCGGACTAGGAAAAGAGACCCAGTACTTC. The encoded protein is CASSQDLGLGKETQYF.

CDR3 in amino acids: CASSYSRGVKLFF. As DNA, the CDR3 is TGTGCCAGCAGTTACTCGAGGGGGGTAAAACTGTTTTTT. The chain employs TRBV6-5 and TRBJ1-4; D might be TRBD1 (6 bases). Germline lookup yields CDR1 MNHEY and CDR2 SVGAGI. The CDR3 length is 13 residues. Trimming pared 0 bases from V and 10 bases from J, leaving 9 bases between.

The chain recombines TRBV11-3 with TRBJ2-1; D may be TRBD2 (5 bases). Trimming took off 3 bases at V and 8 bases at J, with 8 bases between the two ends. The CDR3 consists of 12 residues. The germline V gene encodes CDR1 SGHNT and CDR2 YENEEA. The CDR3 coding sequence is TGTGCCAGCAGCTTTGAGGGCTATGAGCAGTTCTTC. Translating gives CASSFEGYEQFF.

This chain joins TRBV30 and TRBJ2-3, with TRBD2 matching over 12 bases. CDR1 is GTSNPN, CDR2 SVGIG, per germline (reference sequence). The length of the CDR3 is 15 residues. The J segment lost 5 bases and the V segment lost 5 bases, leaving 8 bases of the junction unmatched. DNA for the CDR3: TGTGCCTGGGGGGCTAGCGGGGGGGCACAAGATACGCAGTATTTT. Translated, it gives CAWGASGGAQDTQYF.

The V gene is TRBV27, the J gene TRBJ1-6, with D maybe TRBD1 (6 bases). Germline V CDR1 and CDR2: MNHEY, SMNVEV (reference sequence). This CDR3 contains 16 residues. Between the trimmed V and J ends, which lost 3 bases and 3 bases, there was a span of 12 bases. The DNA for the CDR3 is TGTGCCAGCAGTTTTGGGGTGGACAGCTATAATTCACCCCTCCACTTT. This encodes CASSFGVDSYNSPLHF.

The chain carries TRBV7-2 and TRBJ2-3, with D maybe TRBD2 (6 bases). This CDR3 is built from 13 residues. V was cut by 2 bases and J by 5 bases, with 8 bases left in between. CDR1 is SGHTA, CDR2 FQGNSA, per germline. The CDR3 is CASSLLALDTQYF. The CDR3 DNA reads TGTGCCAGCAGCTTACTAGCGTTAGATACGCAGTATTTT.

CDR3 in DNA: TGTGCCAGCAGCTTAGGTCCCAATTCACCCCTCCACTTT. Translation: CASSLGPNSPLHF. The chain links TRBV7-9 to TRBJ1-6; D not resolved. The CDR3 is 13 amino acids. CDR1 is SEHNR, CDR2 FQNEAQ, per germline (reference sequence). Deletions cut 1 base from V and 7 bases from J, with 5 bases between.

The V and J genes are TRBV28 and TRBJ1-5; D is possibly TRBD1 (6 bases). The CDR3 is 18 amino acids. The germline V gene has CDR1 MDHEN and CDR2 SYDVKM. Deletions cut 5 bases from V and 0 bases from J, with 20 bases between. For the CDR3, the DNA is TGTGCCAGCAGTCCCCCCGGGGGGCAGGAGTATAGCAATCAGCCCCAGCATTTT. Encoded protein: CASSPPGGQEYSNQPQHF.

The chain carries TRBV19 and TRBJ2-1; TRBD1 matches at 7 bases. V lost 6 bases to trimming and J lost 2 bases; unmatched junction nucleotides: 4. The length of the CDR3 is 14 residues. Germline V gene data show CDR1 as LNHDA and CDR2 as SQIVND (reference sequence). As DNA, the CDR3 is TGTGCCAGTAGGGTCGGGACAGCCTACAATGAGCAGTTCTTC. Translated, it gives CASRVGTAYNEQFF.

The rearrangement joins TRBV19 to TRBJ1-3; 8 positions match TRBD1. The germline V gene encodes CDR1 LNHDA and CDR2 SQIVND (reference sequence). The CDR3 is 15 amino acids. V shed 5 bases, J shed 4 bases, and the junction held 7 bases outside the gene matches. CDR3 bases: TGTGCCAGTAGTCTCCGGACAGGGCAAGGAAACACCATATATTTT. This codes for CASSLRTGQGNTIYF.

This rearrangement joins TRBV28 to TRBJ1-2; the match to TRBD1 covers 7 bases. This CDR3 is 14 amino acids long. The germline V gene has CDR1 MDHEN and CDR2 SYDVKM. The junction had 8 bases not matched to a gene; V was cut back by 7 bases and J by 3 bases. The CDR3 here is CASTLEGGHYGYTF. Here the CDR3 DNA reads TGTGCCAGCACCCTTGAAGGGGGCCACTATGGCTACACCTTC.

V gene TRBV4-3 combines with J gene TRBJ1-2, with D perhaps TRBD1 (6 bases). V lost 5 bases to trimming and J lost 0 bases, with 16 bases between them. Germline V gene sequence: CDR1 LGHNA, CDR2 YSLEER. The CDR3 runs 16 residues. The CDR3 nucleotides read TGCGCCAGCAGCACCCACCTGACAGGAGCTAACTATGGCTACACCTTC. Translation gives CASSTHLTGANYGYTF.

The sample holds a few counts of this clone. This chain links TRBV19 with TRBJ1-6, with 8 bases fitting TRBD1. V dropped 1 base and J dropped 14; count of bases not matched to a gene: 16. The CDR3 is 17 amino acids. CDR1 and CDR2 from the germline V gene are LNHDA and SQIVND (reference sequence). CDR3 sequence reads: CASSIAARDRSNLALHF. The CDR3 nucleotides are TGTGCCAGTAGTATAGCCGCGCGGGACAGGAGCAACCTCGCCCTCCACTTT.

The chain uses TRBV19 and TRBJ1-3; D is uncertain. This CDR3 comprises 13 residues. With 3 bases removed from V and 6 bases from J, the gap between germline ends came to 9 bases. Looked up from germline, CDR1 is LNHDA and CDR2 is SQIVND (reference sequence). CDR3 sequence: CASSITEANTIYF. In DNA form, the CDR3 reads TGTGCCAGTAGTATCACAGAAGCAAACACCATATATTTT.

This clone has only one observation. The chain uses TRBV11-2 and TRBJ1-1, with D perhaps matching TRBD1 (5 bases). Germline V gene lookup returns CDR1 SGHAT and CDR2 FQNNGV. The V gene lost 6 bases and the J gene lost 1 base, with 9 bases spanning the gap. CDR3 length: 13 residues. The CDR3 loop reads CASSPQGNTEAFF. DNA of the CDR3: TGTGCCAGCAGTCCCCAGGGGAACACTGAAGCTTTCTTT.

The CDR3 DNA sequence: TGTGCCAGCAGTTTATCTGCTAACACGGGACAGTCCAAAAAGGAGTTCTTC. Its translation: CASSLSANTGQSKKEFF. This chain links TRBV27 with TRBJ2-1; the match to TRBD1 covers 7 bases. V lost 0 bases, J lost 14 bases, and 19 bases stayed unmatched. Germline V CDR1 and CDR2: MNHEY, SMNVEV (reference sequence). The CDR3 sequence is 17 residues long.

V and J are TRBV9 and TRBJ1-6; D unclear. This CDR3 has 15 amino acids. From germline, CDR1 is SGDLS and CDR2 YYNGEE. Trimming removed 0 bases at V and 4 bases at J, with 8 bases between. CDR3: CASSVGGAYNSPLHF. CDR3 nucleotides: TGTGCCAGCAGCGTAGGGGGAGCTTATAATTCACCCCTCCACTTT.

This clone was seen a few times. This rearrangement joins TRBV15 to TRBJ2-4; no clear D gene. V lost 0 bases and J lost 5, with 11 bases in between. The germline V gene has CDR1 LNHNV and CDR2 YYDKDF (reference sequence). CDR3 length equals 15 residues. CDR3 DNA sequence: TGTGCCACCAGCAGAGAGGCTAAGGGTCAAAACATTCAGTACTTC. Translated: CATSREAKGQNIQYF.

The J gene is TRBJ1-1, the V gene TRBV6-6; D possibly corresponds to TRBD1 (6 bases). V was cut by 7 bases and J by 0 bases, with 18 bases left in between. This CDR3 region has 16 residues. CDR1 is MNHNY and CDR2 is SVGAGI in the germline V gene (reference sequence). The CDR3 region is CASTTEGGLMNTEAFF. CDR3 DNA: TGTGCCAGCACCACCGAAGGGGGACTGATGAACACTGAAGCTTTCTTT.